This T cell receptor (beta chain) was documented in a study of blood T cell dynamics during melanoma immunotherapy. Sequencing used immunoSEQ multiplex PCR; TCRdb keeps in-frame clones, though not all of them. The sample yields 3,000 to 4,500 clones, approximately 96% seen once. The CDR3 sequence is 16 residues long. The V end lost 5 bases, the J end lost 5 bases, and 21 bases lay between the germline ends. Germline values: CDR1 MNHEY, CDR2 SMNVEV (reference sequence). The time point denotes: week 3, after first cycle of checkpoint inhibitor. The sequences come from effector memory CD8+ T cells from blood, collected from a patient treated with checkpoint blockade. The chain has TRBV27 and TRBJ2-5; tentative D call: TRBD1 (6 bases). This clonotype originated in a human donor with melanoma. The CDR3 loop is CASSPETGGLRETQYF. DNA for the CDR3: TGTGCCAGCAGTCCCGAGACAGGCGGATTAAGGGAGACCCAGTACTTC.